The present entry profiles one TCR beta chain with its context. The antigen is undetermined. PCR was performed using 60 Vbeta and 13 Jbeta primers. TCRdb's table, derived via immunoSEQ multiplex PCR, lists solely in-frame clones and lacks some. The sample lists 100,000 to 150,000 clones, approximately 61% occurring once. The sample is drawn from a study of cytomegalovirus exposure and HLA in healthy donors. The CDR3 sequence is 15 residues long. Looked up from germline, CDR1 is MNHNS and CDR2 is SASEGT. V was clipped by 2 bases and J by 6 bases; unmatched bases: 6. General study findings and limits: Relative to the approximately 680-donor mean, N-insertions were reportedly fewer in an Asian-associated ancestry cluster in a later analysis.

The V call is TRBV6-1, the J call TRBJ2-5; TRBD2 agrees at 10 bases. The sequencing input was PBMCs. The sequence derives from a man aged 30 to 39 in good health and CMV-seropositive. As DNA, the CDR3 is TGTGCCAGCAGTGAACGGGGACTAGCGCTTCAGACCCAGTACTTC. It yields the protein CASSERGLALQTQYF.